These 14 T cell receptor beta chains came from one sample sequenced in a study of CD8+ T cells in alopecia areata. Treatment noted: oral pan-JAK inhibitor, 5-10 mg twice daily. In each case, RNA was isolated and then reverse transcribed into cDNA as the sequencing template. Profiled with immunoSEQ multiplex PCR; TCRdb holds only in-frame clones, not every one. In the table there are about 270,000 clones, around three fifths of which are singletons. Here the sequenced sample was CD4+ T cells sorted from blood, taken around week 54, from a patient treated with tofacitinib. The receptor source for this set is a human donor with alopecia areata.

A few counts support this clone. This chain uses TRBV12-5 with TRBJ2-2; no clear D. The V end was cut by 6 bases, the J end by 4 bases, with 9 bases between. This CDR3 comprises 13 residues. The germline gives CDR1 LGHNT, CDR2 FRNRAP. The chain's CDR3 is CASGSPATGELFF. CDR3 bases: TGTGCTAGTGGCTCCCCCGCCACCGGGGAGCTGTTTTTT.

The rearrangement joins TRBV2 to TRBJ2-7, with D possibly matching TRBD2 (6 bases). The CDR3 consists of 15 residues. V shed 11 bases and J shed 0 bases, with 20 bases lying between them. The germline V gene has CDR1 SNHLY and CDR2 FYNNEI. CDR3 in amino acids: CASRSGTGSSYEQYF. CDR3 nucleotides: TGTGCCTCCCGATCCGGGACTGGAAGCTCCTACGAGCAGTACTTC.

The V and J genes are TRBV30 and TRBJ1-2; perhaps TRBD1 as D (6 bases). CDR1 is GTSNPN and CDR2 is SVGIG in the germline V gene (reference sequence). There are 14 residues in the CDR3. The V and J ends lost 4 bases and 2 bases respectively, with 14 bases between them. The CDR3 sequence is CAWTFSGTNYGYTF. The CDR3 DNA follows: TGTGCCTGGACCTTTTCCGGGACAAACTATGGCTACACCTTC.

This rearrangement joins TRBV2 to TRBJ1-4; D possibly corresponds to TRBD1 (5 bases). Germline CDR1 is SNHLY and CDR2 is FYNNEI. The V end was cut by 5 bases, the J end by 7 bases, with 8 bases between. This CDR3 is 12 amino acids long. The CDR3 reads CASSRGGEKLFF. The CDR3 bases are TGTGCCAGCAGTAGGGGAGGTGAAAAACTGTTTTTT.

V gene TRBV15 combines with J gene TRBJ2-1, with D possibly TRBD1 on 5 matching bases. This CDR3 spans 13 amino acids. V was pared by 5 bases and J by 6 bases, with 11 bases between. Per the germline V gene, CDR1 is LNHNV and CDR2 is YYDKDF (reference sequence). CDR3: CATSQMGRNEQFF. CDR3 DNA: TGTGCCACCAGCCAGATGGGGCGCAATGAGCAGTTCTTC.

DNA for the CDR3: TGTGCCTGGAGCCCGGGGAATCTAGGCACAGATACGCAGTATTTT. Translation: CAWSPGNLGTDTQYF. The J gene is TRBJ2-3, the V gene TRBV30; D is perhaps TRBD2 (5 bases). Germline V gives CDR1 GTSNPN, CDR2 SVGIG (reference sequence). V dropped 3 bases and J dropped 1 base, with 14 bases sitting between them. The CDR3 totals 15 residues.

The chain couples TRBV14 to TRBJ2-1; tentatively, D is TRBD2 (6 bases). The CDR3 has 12 residues. V lost 2 bases and J 9 bases, leaving 8 bases between the germline ends. CDR1 SGHDN and CDR2 FVKESK come from the germline V gene. Here the CDR3 DNA reads TGTGCCAGCAGCCAACTGGAGGGTGAGCAGTTCTTC. This gives the protein CASSQLEGEQFF.

The V gene is TRBV29-1, the J gene TRBJ1-1; D call uncertain. With 4 bases removed from V and 11 bases from J, the gap between germline ends came to 17 bases. This CDR3 spans 12 amino acids. Germline V gene sequence: CDR1 SQVTM, CDR2 ANQGSEA. Written as DNA, the CDR3 is TGCAGCGTTGTACCGTCGGGTTTCGAGGCTTTCTTT. Translated, it gives CSVVPSGFEAFF.

The chain links TRBV7-9 to TRBJ2-5; either TRBD1 or TRBD2 may fit D (5 bases each). CDR3 length: 13 residues. Trimming stripped 4 bases from V and 0 bases from J, with 6 bases between. Germline V lookup: CDR1 SEHNR, CDR2 FQNEAQ (reference sequence). As DNA, the CDR3 is TGTGCCAGCAGCTGGGGACACCAAGAGACCCAGTACTTC. Translated, it gives CASSWGHQETQYF. Full variable domain (outside the CDR3, taken from reference TRBV7-9 and TRBJ2-5): DTGVSQNPRHKITKRGQNVTFRCDPISEHNRLYWYRQTLGQGPEFLTYFQNEAQLEKSRLLSDRFSAERPKGSFSTLEIQRTEQGDSAMYLCASSWGHQETQYFGPGTRLLVL.

This clone has a handful of counts. This chain connects TRBV18 to TRBJ2-5; unclear D gene. CDR3 size: 14 residues. Between the trimmed V and J ends, which lost 3 bases and 0 bases, there was a span of 8 bases. CDR1 and CDR2 from the germline V gene are KGHSH and LQKENI. This CDR3 is CASSPNWNQETQYF. In DNA, the CDR3 is TGTGCCAGCTCACCGAACTGGAACCAAGAGACCCAGTACTTC.

This clone is a singleton in its sample. The chain uses TRBV11-1 and TRBJ2-1; D is unclear. The CDR3 runs to 13 residues. V was cut by 7 bases and J by 2 bases, with 9 bases left in between. Germline V lookup: CDR1 SGHAT, CDR2 FQDESV (reference sequence). CDR3: CASKRGTYNEQFF. The CDR3 DNA follows: TGTGCCAGCAAGCGTGGGACCTACAATGAGCAGTTCTTC.

This clone was picked up a small number of times. The chain carries TRBV2 and TRBJ2-2, with no clear D. Germline V CDR1 and CDR2: SNHLY, FYNNEI. V gave up 6 bases and J gave up 2 bases, with 7 bases separating them. This CDR3 comprises 13 residues. CDR3 protein: CASSRANTGELFF. The CDR3 DNA reads as TGTGCCAGCAGCCGGGCAAACACCGGGGAGCTGTTTTTT.

The CDR3 DNA reads as TGTGCCAGCAGTGGCAGGGGCGGCACAGATACGCAGTATTTT. This translates into CASSGRGGTDTQYF. The V and J genes are TRBV6-6 and TRBJ2-3; the D gene is possibly TRBD1 (6 bases). The CDR3 sequence is 14 residues long. Germline CDR1 reads MNHNY; CDR2 reads SVGAGI (reference sequence). V dropped 5 bases and J dropped 1 base, with 10 bases sitting between them.

The chain couples TRBV5-1 to TRBJ2-6; the D gene is possibly TRBD2 (5 bases). CDR1 is SGHRS and CDR2 is YFSETQ in the germline V gene. The CDR3 consists of 17 residues. V was trimmed by 6 bases and J by 1 base, leaving 17 bases between them. In nucleotides, the CDR3 is TGCGCCAGCACCCCGGGAACCGTCCTTTCTGGGGCCAACGTCCTGACTTTC. Translated: CASTPGTVLSGANVLTF. Full variable domain (rest looked up from reference TRBV5-1 and TRBJ2-6): KAGVTQTPRYLIKTRGQQVTLSCSPISGHRSVSWYQQTPGQGLQFLFEYFSETQRNKGNFPGRFSGRQFSNSRSEMNVSTLELGDSALYLCASTPGTVLSGANVLTFGAGSRLTVL.